Detailed here is one T cell receptor beta chain. Antigen unknown. The protocol was immunoSEQ multiplex PCR, while the TCRdb copy is restricted to in-frame clones and leaves out a portion. The sample shows more than 90,000 clones, approximately 90% of them seen only once. With no exception, relapse followed autologous stem cell transplantation in all patients, and brentuximab vedotin exposure varied. The data were obtained in a study of PD-1 blockade in classical Hodgkin lymphoma. Study-wide context: The patients were dosed with nivolumab 3 mg/kg, infused intravenously every 2 weeks. Findings and limits, study-wide: According to reports, newly diagnosed patients had lower baseline TCR diversity than healthy donors, and relapsed/refractory patients had lower baseline TCR diversity still. Individuals initiating nivolumab under 1 year after ASCT were excluded.

The CDR3 extends over 15 amino acids. V lost 5 bases to trimming and J lost 4 bases; unmatched junction nucleotides: 6. In germline, CDR1 is LGHNA, CDR2 YNFKEQ. This chain connects TRBV4-2 to TRBJ2-1; 9 nucleotides match TRBD2. This clonotype originated in a human donor with classical Hodgkin lymphoma. The sample consisted of peripheral blood mononuclear cells (PBMCs), taken before the second cycle of nivolumab. In DNA, the CDR3 is TGTGCCAGCAGCTGGAAAGCGGGGGGTTACAATGAGCAGTTCTTC. Protein: CASSWKAGGYNEQFF.